The 3 T cell receptor beta chains given below trace back to one sample, sequenced in a study of OX40 agonist ivuxolimab in advanced cancers. Assay: immunoSEQ multiplex PCR; the TCRdb copy retains only in-frame clones and omits some. This table has some 73,000 clones, 75% to 90% appearing once. The sequenced sample was CD4+ or CD8+ T cells sorted from blood, obtained in a trial of the OX40 agonist ivuxolimab. The receptor set was obtained from an adult with an advanced solid tumor such as melanoma, head and neck, liver or kidney cancer.

This rearrangement joins TRBV27 to TRBJ2-5; weak D call: TRBD2 (6 bases). V shed 4 bases and J shed 5 bases, with 14 bases lying between them. Germline V gives CDR1 MNHEY, CDR2 SMNVEV (reference sequence). The CDR3 contains 14 residues. In DNA, the CDR3 is TGTGCCAGCAGTTACGGGACTCCTCCCGAGACCCAGTACTTC. Protein sequence: CASSYGTPPETQYF.

The chain combines TRBV4-2 with TRBJ2-3, with D tentatively TRBD1 or TRBD2 (7 bases each). There are 18 residues in the CDR3. CDR1 is LGHNA, CDR2 YNFKEQ, per germline. V was pared by 2 bases and J by 2 bases, with 20 bases between. CDR3 DNA: TGTGCCAGCAGCCAACCCCTTCCAGGGGGGGATCTCACAGATACGCAGTATTTT. It translates to CASSQPLPGGDLTDTQYF.

Worth noting for this clone: Other nucleotide sequences from this sample produce the same CDR3. The V gene is TRBV2, the J gene TRBJ2-7; D not certain. Trimming removed 6 bases at V and 2 bases at J, with 5 bases between. CDR1 is SNHLY and CDR2 is FYNNEI in the germline V gene. CDR3 length equals 11 residues. In DNA form, the CDR3 reads TGTGCCAGCAGAGAAACCTACGAGCAGTACTTC. Protein product: CASRETYEQYF.